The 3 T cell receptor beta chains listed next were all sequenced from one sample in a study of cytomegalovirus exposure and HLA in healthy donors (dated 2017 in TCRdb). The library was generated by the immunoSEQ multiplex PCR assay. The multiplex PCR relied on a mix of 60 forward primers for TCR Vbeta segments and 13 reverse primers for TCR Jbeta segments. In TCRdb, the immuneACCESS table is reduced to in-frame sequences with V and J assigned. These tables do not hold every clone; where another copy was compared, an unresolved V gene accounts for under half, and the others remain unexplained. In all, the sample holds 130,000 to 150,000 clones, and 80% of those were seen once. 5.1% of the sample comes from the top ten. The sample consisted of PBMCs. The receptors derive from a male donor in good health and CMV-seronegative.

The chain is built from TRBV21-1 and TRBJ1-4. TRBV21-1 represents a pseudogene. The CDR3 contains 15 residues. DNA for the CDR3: TGTGCCAGCAGCAAAAGGGGGGGTTTGGGGGAAAAACTGTTTTTT. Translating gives CASSKRGGLGEKLFF.

Written as DNA, the CDR3 is TGTGCCAGCAGTGAAGGGCGGGCGTTCCTATACGAGCAGTACTTC. It yields the protein CASSEGRAFLYEQYF. The chain carries TRBV2 and TRBJ2-7; possible D gene TRBD2, 5 bases. The CDR3 is 15 residues long. CDR1 is SNHLY and CDR2 is FYNNEI in the germline V gene. V was shortened by 1 base and J by 4 bases, with 14 bases between the two germline ends.

The CDR3 nucleotides read TGTGCCAGCAGTTCTGGACTTACCTACGAGCAGTACTTC. Residues: CASSSGLTYEQYF. The rearrangement uses TRBV27 and TRBJ2-7; D is perhaps TRBD2 (5 bases). Between the trimmed V and J ends, which lost 4 bases and 2 bases, there was a span of 9 bases. Germline CDR1 is MNHEY and CDR2 is SMNVEV (reference sequence). The length of the CDR3 is 13 residues.